These 10 T cell receptor beta chains were all obtained from the same sample, sequenced in a study of identical twins. TCRdb re-called the 5' RACE reads through MiXCR, storing one row per CDR3 protein. The data show about 690,000 distinct CDR3 sequences, roughly 20% seen once. A further study also used this sample, focusing on T cells expressing NK-cell markers.

Sequenced: PBMCs. Receptors originate from a woman in her late teens or twenties in good health.

The chain has TRBV7-8 and TRBJ2-7; 7 positions match TRBD2. V shed 11 bases and J 2 bases; nucleotides not matched to a gene: 6. The CDR3 contains 12 residues. CDR1 is SGHVS and CDR2 is FQNEAQ in the germline V gene. This CDR3 is CASQGGTYEQYF. The CDR3 DNA is TGTGCCTCCCAGGGAGGGACCTACGAGCAGTACTTC.

In its sample, this clonotype was seen a few times. The rearrangement joins TRBV10-3 to TRBJ1-1, with a possible D match to TRBD1 (5 bases). The CDR3 is made up of 12 amino acids. V lost 8 bases to trimming and J lost 4 bases, with 11 bases between them. Germline lookup yields CDR1 ENHRY and CDR2 SYGVKD. The CDR3 loop reads CAIVGERTEAFF. The CDR3, as DNA: TGTGCCATCGTAGGGGAGCGCACTGAAGCTTTCTTT.

There are many counts of this clonotype. V and J are TRBV9 and TRBJ2-7; D might be TRBD1 or TRBD2, each matching 5 bases. This CDR3 has 14 residues. Trimming pared 5 bases from V and 2 bases from J, leaving 14 bases between. Germline values: CDR1 SGDLS, CDR2 YYNGEE. The CDR3 loop is CASSIGTEAYEQYF. CDR3 sequence (DNA): TGTGCCAGCAGTATCGGGACCGAAGCCTACGAGCAGTACTTC.

The genes are TRBV10-3 and TRBJ2-3, with D hard to call. The germline V gene encodes CDR1 ENHRY and CDR2 SYGVKD. The V gene lost 8 bases and the J gene lost 0 bases, with 9 bases spanning the gap. The CDR3 has 13 residues. The CDR3 loop reads CAIGVASTDTQYF. CDR3 DNA: TGTGCCATCGGGGTAGCAAGCACAGATACGCAGTATTTT.

The CDR3 sequence is CSVHRDSNEQFF. The CDR3 nucleotides read TGCAGTGTTCACCGGGACTCAAATGAGCAGTTCTTC. The rearrangement uses TRBV20-1 and TRBJ2-1; TRBD2 might be the D (6 bases). The CDR3 spans 12 residues. Germline lookup yields CDR1 DFQATT and CDR2 SNEGSKA (reference sequence). Trimming took 7 bases from V and 7 from J, leaving 14 bases between them.

The genes are TRBV6-1 and TRBJ2-1; 9 nucleotides align to TRBD1. CDR1 is MNHNS and CDR2 is SASEGT in the germline V gene. This CDR3 has 13 residues. J lost 15 bases, V lost 0 bases, and 6 bases had no gene match. In DNA, the CDR3 is TGTGCCAGCAGTGAAGCACGGGGACAGGGAACGTTCTTC. The encoded protein is CASSEARGQGTFF.

In this sample, this clonotype turned up a few times. The chain recombines TRBV6-6 with TRBJ1-4; unclear D gene. V lost 0 bases and J 8 bases, leaving 4 bases between the germline ends. Germline lookup yields CDR1 MNHNY and CDR2 SVGAGI (reference sequence). The CDR3 loop spans 12 amino acids. The CDR3 protein is CASSYSGEKLFF. The CDR3, as DNA: TGTGCCAGCAGTTACTCAGGGGAAAAACTGTTTTTT.

This clonotype showed up just a few times. This chain uses TRBV7-2 with TRBJ2-1; possibly TRBD2 for D (6 bases). This CDR3 contains 18 residues. V gave up 0 bases and J gave up 7 bases, with 22 bases separating them. CDR1 and CDR2 (germline): SGHTA, FQGNSA. In DNA, the CDR3 is TGTGCCAGCAGCTTAGCCGGGGGAGGTGACACAATGAGGAATGAGCAGTTCTTC. Its protein product is CASSLAGGGDTMRNEQFF.

This chain joins TRBV20-1 and TRBJ2-7; 7 positions match TRBD2. After removal of 0 bases from V and 2 bases from J, the junction contained 7 bases not matched to a gene. This CDR3 has 15 amino acids. The germline gives CDR1 DFQATT, CDR2 SNEGSKA (reference sequence). The CDR3 reads CSARDPRGSTYEQYF. The CDR3 DNA reads as TGCAGTGCTAGAGATCCGCGGGGGTCAACCTACGAGCAGTACTTC.

This clonotype has a handful of counts. The V and J genes are TRBV12-3 or TRBV12-4 and TRBJ1-1, with D perhaps TRBD1 (5 bases). The CDR3 has 13 residues. V lost 6 bases and J lost 6, with 14 bases in between. The CDR3 sequence: CASRGEPGAEAFF. Here the CDR3 DNA reads TGTGCCAGCAGGGGGGAGCCCGGCGCTGAAGCTTTCTTT.